The T cell receptor beta chain under discussion was sequenced for a study of tumor-infiltrating lymphocytes in primary liver carcinoma. This clonotype has a handful of counts. Its antigen is as yet unknown. The approximately 20-31 mg bulk tissue piece was not sorted before simultaneous RNA and DNA extraction. Surgical resection was the treatment these patients received for primary liver carcinoma. Tumor samples each held over 80% viable tumor cells. With 6 bases clipped from V and 3 bases from J, the junction kept 11 bases outside the gene matches. The CDR3 runs 17 residues. Germline V gives CDR1 SNHLY, CDR2 FYNNEI. Study-wide points: Blood trailed tumors significantly in top-250-clone fraction (p = 0.039). Only about 7-24% of top clones were detected in all five tumor regions.

The researchers produced TCR beta cDNA from roughly 500 ng total RNA with a constant-region primer. Three nested multiplex PCR rounds, a slightly modified ARM-PCR, produced the libraries for TCR beta. The first two PCR rounds used TRBV1-TRBV30 primers with a Cbeta primer, around 10 cycles each. TCRdb passed the multiplex PCR reads through MiXCR, listing each CDR3 protein once. The table records more than 75,000 distinct CDR3 sequences, around 70% of them present only once. The receptor comes from a man between 35 and 55 years old with primary liver carcinoma and hepatitis B virus infection. The genes are TRBV2 and TRBJ2-3; 11 bases line up with TRBD2. Sequenced input: liver tumor tissue from sampling region 1. The subset: tumor region T1, superior pole. Here the CDR3 DNA reads TGTGCCAGCAGGGGGGGTAGCGGGAGGGCCGGGACAGATACGCAGTATTTT. Amino acid sequence: CASRGGSGRAGTDTQYF.